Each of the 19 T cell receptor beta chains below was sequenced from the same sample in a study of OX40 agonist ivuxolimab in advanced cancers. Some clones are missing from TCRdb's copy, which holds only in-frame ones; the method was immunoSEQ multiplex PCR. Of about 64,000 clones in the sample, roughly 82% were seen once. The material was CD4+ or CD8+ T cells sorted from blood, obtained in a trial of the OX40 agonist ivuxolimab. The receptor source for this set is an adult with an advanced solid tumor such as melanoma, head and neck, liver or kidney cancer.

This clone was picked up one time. CDR3 sequence reads: CASARDRGEKLFF. The CDR3 DNA follows: TGTGCCAGCGCCCGGGACAGGGGTGAAAAACTGTTTTTT. This chain connects TRBV6-5 to TRBJ1-4; 10 bases are a match to TRBD1. This CDR3 is 13 amino acids long. CDR1 MNHEY and CDR2 SVGAGI come from the germline V gene. The V and J ends lost 8 bases and 7 bases, in that order; junction bases with no gene match: 4.

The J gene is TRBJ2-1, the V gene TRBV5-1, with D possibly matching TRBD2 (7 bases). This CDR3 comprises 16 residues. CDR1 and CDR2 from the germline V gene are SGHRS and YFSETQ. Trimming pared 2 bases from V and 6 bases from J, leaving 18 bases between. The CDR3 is CASSLVGGGSVNEQFF. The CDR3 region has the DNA TGCGCCAGCAGCTTAGTGGGGGGCGGGAGCGTCAATGAGCAGTTCTTC.

The CDR3 spells CASSMGEGTQYF. CDR3 DNA sequence: TGTGCCAGCAGCATGGGGGAAGGTACGCAGTATTTT. The rearrangement links TRBV7-3 to TRBJ2-3; D may match TRBD1 or TRBD2 (5 bases each). This CDR3 is built from 12 residues. V was clipped by 5 bases and J by 8 bases, with 11 bases between them. The germline V gene has CDR1 SGHTA and CDR2 FQGTGA.

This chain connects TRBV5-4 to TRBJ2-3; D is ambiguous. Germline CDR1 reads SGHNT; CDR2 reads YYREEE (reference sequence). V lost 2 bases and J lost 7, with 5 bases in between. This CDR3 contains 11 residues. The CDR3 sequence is CASSLENTQYF. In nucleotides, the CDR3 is TGTGCCAGCAGCTTAGAAAATACGCAGTATTTT.

The CDR3 sequence: CASSYRGRGEQYF. In DNA form, the CDR3 reads TGTGCCAGTAGTTATCGCGGCAGGGGAGAGCAGTACTTC. The J gene is TRBJ2-7, the V gene TRBV19, with D perhaps TRBD1 (6 bases). Trimming pared 5 bases from V and 7 bases from J, leaving 15 bases between. Germline V gives CDR1 LNHDA, CDR2 SQIVND (reference sequence). This CDR3 has 13 amino acids.

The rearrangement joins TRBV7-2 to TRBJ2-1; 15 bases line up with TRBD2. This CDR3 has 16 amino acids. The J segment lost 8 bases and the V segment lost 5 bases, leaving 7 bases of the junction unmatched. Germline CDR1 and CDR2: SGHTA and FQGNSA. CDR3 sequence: CASSEGLAGGRYEQFF. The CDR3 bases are TGTGCCAGCAGCGAGGGACTAGCGGGAGGTAGGTATGAGCAGTTCTTC.

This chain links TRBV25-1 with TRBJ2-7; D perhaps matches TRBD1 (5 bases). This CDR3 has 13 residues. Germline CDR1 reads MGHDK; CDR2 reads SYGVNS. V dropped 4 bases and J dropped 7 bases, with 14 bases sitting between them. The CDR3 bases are TGTGCCAGCAGTGGAAACAGGTTCGGGGAGCAGTACTTC. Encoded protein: CASSGNRFGEQYF.

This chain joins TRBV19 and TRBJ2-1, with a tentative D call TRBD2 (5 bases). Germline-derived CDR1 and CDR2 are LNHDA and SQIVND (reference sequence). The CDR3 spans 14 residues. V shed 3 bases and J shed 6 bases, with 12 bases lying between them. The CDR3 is CASSMLERGNEQFF. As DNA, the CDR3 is TGTGCCAGTAGTATGCTGGAACGGGGCAATGAGCAGTTCTTC.

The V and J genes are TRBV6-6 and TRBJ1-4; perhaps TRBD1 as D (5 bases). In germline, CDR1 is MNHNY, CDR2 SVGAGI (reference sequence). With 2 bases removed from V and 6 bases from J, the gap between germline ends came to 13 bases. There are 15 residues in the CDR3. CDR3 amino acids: CASSYARVGHEKLFF. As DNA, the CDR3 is TGTGCCAGCAGTTACGCCAGGGTAGGCCATGAAAAACTGTTTTTT.

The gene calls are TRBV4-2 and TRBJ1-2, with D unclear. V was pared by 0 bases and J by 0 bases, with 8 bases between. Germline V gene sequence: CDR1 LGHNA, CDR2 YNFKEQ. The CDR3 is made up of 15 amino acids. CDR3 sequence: CASSQDLGANYGYTF. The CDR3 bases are TGTGCCAGCAGCCAAGATCTAGGAGCTAACTATGGCTACACCTTC.

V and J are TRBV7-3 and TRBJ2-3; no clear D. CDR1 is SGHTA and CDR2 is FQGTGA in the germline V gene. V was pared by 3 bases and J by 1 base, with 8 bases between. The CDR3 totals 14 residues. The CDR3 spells CASSFGVGTDTQYF. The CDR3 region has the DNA TGTGCCAGCAGCTTTGGGGTTGGCACAGATACGCAGTATTTT. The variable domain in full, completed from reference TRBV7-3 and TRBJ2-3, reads GAGVSQTPSNKVTEKGKYVELRCDPISGHTALYWYRQSLGQGPEFLIYFQGTGAADDSGLPNDRFFAVRPEGSVSTLKIQRTERGDSAVYLCASSFGVGTDTQYFGPGTRLTVL.

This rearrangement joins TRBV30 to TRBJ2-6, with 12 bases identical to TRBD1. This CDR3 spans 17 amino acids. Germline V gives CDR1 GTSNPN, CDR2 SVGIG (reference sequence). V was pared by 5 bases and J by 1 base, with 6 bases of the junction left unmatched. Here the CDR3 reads CAWFRDRGRSGANVLTF. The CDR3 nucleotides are TGTGCCTGGTTCCGGGACAGGGGGCGATCTGGGGCCAACGTCCTGACTTTC.

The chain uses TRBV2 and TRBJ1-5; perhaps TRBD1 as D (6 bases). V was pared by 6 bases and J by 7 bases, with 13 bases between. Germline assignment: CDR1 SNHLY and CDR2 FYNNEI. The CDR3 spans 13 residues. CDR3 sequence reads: CASRGEGGQPQHF. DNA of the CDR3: TGTGCCAGCAGGGGGGAGGGGGGACAGCCCCAGCATTTT.

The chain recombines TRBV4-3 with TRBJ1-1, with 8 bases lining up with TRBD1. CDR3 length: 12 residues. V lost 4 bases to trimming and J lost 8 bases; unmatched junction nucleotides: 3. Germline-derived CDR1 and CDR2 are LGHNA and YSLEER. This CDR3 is CASSRGDREAFF. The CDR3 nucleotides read TGCGCCAGCAGCCGTGGGGACAGGGAAGCTTTCTTT.

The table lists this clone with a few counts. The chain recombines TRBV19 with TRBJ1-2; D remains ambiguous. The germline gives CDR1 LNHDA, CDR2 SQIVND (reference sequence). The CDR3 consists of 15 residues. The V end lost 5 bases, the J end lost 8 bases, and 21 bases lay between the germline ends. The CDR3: CASSPTGPTLRGYTF. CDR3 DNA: TGTGCCAGTAGTCCAACCGGGCCTACGTTGCGGGGCTACACCTTC.

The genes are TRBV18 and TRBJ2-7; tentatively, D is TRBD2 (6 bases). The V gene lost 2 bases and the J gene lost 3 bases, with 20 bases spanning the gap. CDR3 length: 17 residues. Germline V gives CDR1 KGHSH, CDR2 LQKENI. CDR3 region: CASSPRDFLSHFYEQYF. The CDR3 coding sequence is TGTGCCAGCTCACCAAGGGACTTTCTATCTCATTTCTACGAGCAGTACTTC.

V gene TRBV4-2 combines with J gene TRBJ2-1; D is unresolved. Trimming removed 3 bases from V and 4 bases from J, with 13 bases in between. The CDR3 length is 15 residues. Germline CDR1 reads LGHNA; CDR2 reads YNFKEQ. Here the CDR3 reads CASSQIGHSYNEQFF. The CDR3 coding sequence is TGTGCCAGCAGCCAGATCGGCCATTCTTACAATGAGCAGTTCTTC.

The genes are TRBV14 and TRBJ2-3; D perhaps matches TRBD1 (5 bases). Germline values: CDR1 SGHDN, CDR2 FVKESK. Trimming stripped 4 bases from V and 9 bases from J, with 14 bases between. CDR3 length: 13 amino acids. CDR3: CASSPRQLGTQYF. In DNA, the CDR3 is TGTGCCAGCAGCCCCAGACAGCTTGGCACGCAGTATTTT.

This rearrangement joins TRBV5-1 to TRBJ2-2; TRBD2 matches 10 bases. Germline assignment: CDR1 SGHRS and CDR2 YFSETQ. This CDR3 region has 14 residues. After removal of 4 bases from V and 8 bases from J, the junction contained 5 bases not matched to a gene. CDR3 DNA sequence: TGCGCCAGCAGCCTACTAGCGGGGCCTGGGGAGCTGTTTTTT. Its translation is CASSLLAGPGELFF.